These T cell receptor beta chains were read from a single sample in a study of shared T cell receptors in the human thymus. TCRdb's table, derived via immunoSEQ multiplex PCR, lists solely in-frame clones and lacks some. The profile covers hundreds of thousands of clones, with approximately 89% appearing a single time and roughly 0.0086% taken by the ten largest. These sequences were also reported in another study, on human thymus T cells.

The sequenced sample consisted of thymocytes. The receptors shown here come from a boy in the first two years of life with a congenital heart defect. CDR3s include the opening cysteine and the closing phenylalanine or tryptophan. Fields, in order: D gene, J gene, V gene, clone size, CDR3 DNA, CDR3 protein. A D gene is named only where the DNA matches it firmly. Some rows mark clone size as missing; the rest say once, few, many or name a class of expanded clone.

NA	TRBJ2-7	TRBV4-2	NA	TGTGCCAGCGGCCAAGCTCTACGGACACTTGCGTACGAGCAGTACTTC	CASGQALRTLAYEQYF
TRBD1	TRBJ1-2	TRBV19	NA	TGTGCCAGTAGTATCGGACAGGGGGCGAGTGGCTACACCTTC	CASSIGQGASGYTF
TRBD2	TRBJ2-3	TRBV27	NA	TGTGCCAGCAGTTTATCGCGGGGGGGGTTCACAGATACGCAGTATTTT	CASSLSRGGFTDTQYF
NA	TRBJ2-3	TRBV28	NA	TGTGCCAGCAGTCCAAAAGATACGCAGTATTTT	CASSPKDTQYF
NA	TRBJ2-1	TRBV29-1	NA	TGCAGCGTTGGGTACGTCCAGCGGAAATACAATGAGCAGTTCTTC	CSVGYVQRKYNEQFF
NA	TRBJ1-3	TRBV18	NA	TGTGCCAGCTCACCTTTTGTATCAGGGCCTGGAAACACCATATATTTT	CASSPFVSGPGNTIYF
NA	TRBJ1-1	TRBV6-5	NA	TGTGCCAGCAGAGACAGCGCGAACACTGAAGCTTTCTTT	CASRDSANTEAFF
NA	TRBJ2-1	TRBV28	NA	TGTGCCAGCAGCTCAATCCTAGGGGTTCTAAGTCACAATGAGCAGTTCTTC	CASSSILGVLSHNEQFF
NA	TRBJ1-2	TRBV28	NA	TGTGCCAGCAGTTTATCGGGGGCTAACTATGGCTACACCTTC	CASSLSGANYGYTF
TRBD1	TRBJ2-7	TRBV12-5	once	TGTGCTAGTGGTTTGAGGACAGGGGGTTTTTCCTACGAGCAGTACTTC	CASGLRTGGFSYEQYF
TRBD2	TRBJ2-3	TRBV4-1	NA	TGCGCCAGCAGCCAAGGACGACTAGCTATCTCAGATACGCAGTATTTT	CASSQGRLAISDTQYF